This record concerns one TCR beta chain sequence. Its specificity is unknown. CDR3 size: 15 residues. Germline assignment: CDR1 SGHAT and CDR2 FQNNGV. The ends were cut back, 5 bases at V and 6 bases at J, with 17 bases in the middle. Subjects with ophthalmopathy showed a Clinical Activity Score no lower than 3, a NOSPECS grade no lower than 4, and a duration shorter than 3 months. These data belong to a study of T cells in Graves' hyperthyroidism and ophthalmopathy. Study observations and caveats: Ophthalmopathy could be told apart from stable hyperthyroidism with a 13 V-J model. Most thyroid-expanded clonotypes above 0.001 were also found in blood.

The CDR3 regions of TCR beta were amplified from RNA transcripts. With the HTBI primer set, the TCR CDR3 went through a first round of RT-PCR. Via MiXCR, TCRdb re-called the multiplex PCR reads, giving one row per CDR3 protein. The table lists roughly 350,000 distinct CDR3 sequences, 13% to 15% of them singletons, with roughly a fifth in the top ten. The TCR was taken from a woman under 40 with Graves' ophthalmopathy. The sample was blood. The chain has TRBV11-2 and TRBJ2-1; D tentatively reads TRBD1 or TRBD2 (7 bases each). This CDR3 reads CASSIQGREGNEQFF. In nucleotides, the CDR3 is TGTGCCAGCAGCATACAGGGGAGGGAGGGCAATGAGCAGTTCTTC.